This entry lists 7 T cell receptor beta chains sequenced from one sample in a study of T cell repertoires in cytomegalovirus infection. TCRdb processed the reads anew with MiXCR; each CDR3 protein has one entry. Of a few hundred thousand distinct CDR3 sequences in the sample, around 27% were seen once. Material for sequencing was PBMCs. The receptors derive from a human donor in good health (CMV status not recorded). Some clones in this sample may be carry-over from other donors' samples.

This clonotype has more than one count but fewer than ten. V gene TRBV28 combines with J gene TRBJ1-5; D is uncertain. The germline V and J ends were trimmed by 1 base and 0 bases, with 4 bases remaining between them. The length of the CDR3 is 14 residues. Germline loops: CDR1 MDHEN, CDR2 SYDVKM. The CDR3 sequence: CASSLFLSNQPQHF. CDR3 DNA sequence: TGTGCCAGCAGTTTATTTCTTAGCAATCAGCCCCAGCATTTT.

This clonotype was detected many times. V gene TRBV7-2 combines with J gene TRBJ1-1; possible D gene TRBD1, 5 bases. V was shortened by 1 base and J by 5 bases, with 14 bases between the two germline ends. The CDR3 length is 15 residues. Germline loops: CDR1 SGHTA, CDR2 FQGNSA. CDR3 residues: CASSLEQGRGTEAFF. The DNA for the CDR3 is TGTGCCAGCAGCTTAGAGCAGGGACGAGGGACTGAAGCTTTCTTT.

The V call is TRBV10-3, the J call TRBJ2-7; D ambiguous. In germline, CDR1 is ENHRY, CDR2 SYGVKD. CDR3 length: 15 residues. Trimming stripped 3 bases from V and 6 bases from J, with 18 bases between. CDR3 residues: CAISEQIGSLREQYV. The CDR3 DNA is TGTGCCATCAGTGAACAAATAGGCTCCCTACGCGAGCAGTACGTC.

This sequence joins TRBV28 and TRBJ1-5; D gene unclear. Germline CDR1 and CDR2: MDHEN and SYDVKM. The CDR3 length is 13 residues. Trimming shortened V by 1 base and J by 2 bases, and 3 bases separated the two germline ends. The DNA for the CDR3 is TGTGCCAGCAGTTTATTTCGCAATCAGCCCCAGCATTTT. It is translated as CASSLFRNQPQHF.

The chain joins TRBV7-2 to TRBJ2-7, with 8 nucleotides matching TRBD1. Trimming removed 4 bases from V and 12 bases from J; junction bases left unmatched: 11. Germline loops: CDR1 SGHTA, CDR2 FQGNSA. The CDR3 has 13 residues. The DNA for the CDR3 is TGTGCCAGCAGCTCATTAGACGGCCAGGGGGCGTACTTC. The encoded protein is CASSSLDGQGAYF.

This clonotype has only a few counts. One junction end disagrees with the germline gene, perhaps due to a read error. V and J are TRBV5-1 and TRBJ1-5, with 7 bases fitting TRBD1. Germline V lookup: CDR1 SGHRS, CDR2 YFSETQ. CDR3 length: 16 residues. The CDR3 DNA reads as TGCGCCAGCAGCCCGGCCCCGACAGGGAGCAATCGGCCCCAGCATTTT. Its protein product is CASSPAPTGSNRPQHF.

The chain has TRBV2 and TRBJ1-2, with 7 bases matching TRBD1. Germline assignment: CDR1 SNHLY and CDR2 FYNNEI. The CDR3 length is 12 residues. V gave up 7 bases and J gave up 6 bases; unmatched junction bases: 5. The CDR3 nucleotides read TGTGCCAGCAATCCACAGGGGAATGGCTACACCTTC. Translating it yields CASNPQGNGYTF.